This T cell receptor (beta chain) was sequenced during a study of blood T cell repertoires in COVID-19. Turning to the study itself: Collection of acute and convalescent COVID-19 samples took place in the United States, Italy and Spain.

The CDR3 length is 19 residues. The authors' processing: Cell counts per sample came from amplifying reference gene primers. This table comes from immunoSEQ multiplex PCR, and its TCRdb copy is limited to in-frame clones, with some not included. The V and J calls and clone size are taken from that table; D and trimming were inferred from the DNA. Of 57,000 or so clones listed, approximately 79% are singletons. The receptor was derived from an elderly woman with active or convalescent COVID-19. Sequencing was done on a sample of peripheral blood. The V and J genes are TRBV21-1 and TRBJ2-7; TRBD1, the table's D call, lacks a check against the DNA. TRBV21-1 is a pseudogene locus. CDR3 bases: TGTGCCAGCAGCAAAGTAGAGGGACAGCTCCTCGAGCCCTCCTACGAGCAGTACTTC. Translated, it gives CASSKVEGQLLEPSYEQYF.